These 26 T cell receptor beta chains originate from one sample sequenced in a study of CXCR3-negative and CXCR3-positive naive CD8 T cells. The TRB cDNA libraries were prepared by 5' RACE with UMI labels. TCRdb reanalyzed the 5' RACE reads, giving one entry per CDR3 protein sequence and no DNA. In all, the sample yields tens of thousands of distinct CDR3 sequences. The sample was memory CD8+ T cells from blood. Receptors originate from a human donor in good health. Some clones in this sample may be carry-over from other donors' samples.

The rearrangement uses TRBV2 and TRBJ1-1; TCRdb's D gene call, TRBD1, goes unchecked for lack of DNA. In germline, CDR1 is SNHLY, CDR2 FYNNEI. The CDR3 totals 16 residues. The CDR3 sequence is CASSDQTGAALTEAFF. The whole variable domain, remainder taken from reference TRBV2 and TRBJ1-1, is EPEVTQTPSHQVTQMGQEVILRCVPISNHLYFYWYRQILGQKVEFLVSFYNNEISEKSEIFDDQFSVERPDGSNFTLKIRSTKLEDSAMYFCASSDQTGAALTEAFFGQGTRLTVV.

The chain uses TRBV4-1 and TRBJ1-2; the D call of TRBD1 rests on TCRdb alone, since no DNA is present to check it. Germline V gene sequence: CDR1 MGHRA, CDR2 YSYEKL. The CDR3 is made up of 16 amino acids. CDR3 sequence reads: CASSQDSQGARYGYTF.

The chain links TRBV7-3 to TRBJ2-3; TCRdb reports TRBD1, a call that lacks DNA to check it against. This CDR3 comprises 15 residues. The V gene's germline CDR1 is SGHTA and CDR2 FQGTGA. CDR3 protein: CASSGTGGGTDTQYF.

The CDR3 loop reads CASSQRPQPIYEQYF. V and J are TRBV3-1 and TRBJ2-7; TCRdb's D call, TRBD2, is unchecked because there is no DNA. This CDR3 has 15 residues. Germline V gene lookup returns CDR1 LGHDT and CDR2 YNNKEL (reference sequence).

The chain has TRBV25-1 and TRBJ2-3; checking the TCRdb D call of TRBD2 is not possible without DNA. This CDR3 contains 14 residues. Germline CDR1 reads MGHDK; CDR2 reads SYGVNS. The chain's CDR3 is CASGRGLGPDTQYF.

This rearrangement joins TRBV7-3 to TRBJ1-1; TCRdb reports TRBD1, a call that lacks DNA to check it against. Germline V gene data show CDR1 as SGHTA and CDR2 as FQGTGA. The CDR3 length is 12 residues. The CDR3 here is CASSLSGAEAFF.

This chain uses TRBV7-9 with TRBJ2-7; as DNA is missing, the TRBD1 call by TCRdb cannot be tested. The CDR3 runs to 14 residues. Germline loops: CDR1 SEHNR, CDR2 FQNEAQ (reference sequence). The CDR3 spells CASSSLTGDSEQYF.

This chain links TRBV28 with TRBJ1-6; TCRdb reports TRBD1, a call that lacks DNA to check it against. There are 16 residues in the CDR3. The germline gives CDR1 MDHEN, CDR2 SYDVKM. CDR3 sequence reads: CASSKTGFTYNSPLHF.

The CDR3 loop is CASSFLGYEQYF. J is TRBJ2-7 and V is TRBV12-3 or TRBV12-4. The CDR3 runs to 12 residues.

The rearrangement uses TRBV7-2 and TRBJ2-1; checking the TCRdb D call of TRBD2 is not possible without DNA. Germline CDR1 is SGHTA and CDR2 is FQGNSA. The CDR3 is made up of 15 amino acids. The CDR3 loop is CASSAPGPAYNEQFF.

CDR3: CASSSLAAQPQHF. The chain combines TRBV6-5 with TRBJ1-5. CDR1 and CDR2 from the germline V gene are MNHEY and SVGAGI. The CDR3 is 13 amino acids.

The gene calls are TRBV29-1 and TRBJ2-2; TCRdb gives TRBD1 as the D gene, but with no DNA this cannot be confirmed. The germline V gene has CDR1 SQVTM and CDR2 ANQGSEA. The CDR3 runs 14 residues. The chain's CDR3 is CSVSQGTNTGELFF.

The chain couples TRBV7-3 to TRBJ2-7. The V gene's germline CDR1 is SGHTA and CDR2 FQGTGA. This CDR3 comprises 12 residues. This CDR3 is CASSLNGDEQYF.

This chain links TRBV20-1 with TRBJ2-3. Germline CDR1 is DFQATT and CDR2 is SNEGSKA (reference sequence). The CDR3 is 11 amino acids. The CDR3 spells CSARVFDTQYF.

The J gene is TRBJ2-7, the V gene TRBV12-3 or TRBV12-4. CDR3 length: 14 residues. CDR3: CASSDQAPPYEQYF.

The V call is TRBV29-1, the J call TRBJ2-2. This CDR3 spans 12 amino acids. Germline V CDR1 and CDR2: SQVTM, ANQGSEA. The CDR3 region is CSVGTNTGELFF.

The V call is TRBV7-8, the J call TRBJ1-2; with no DNA, the TCRdb D assignment of TRBD1 cannot be verified. Germline V gene sequence: CDR1 SGHVS, CDR2 FQNEAQ. The CDR3 has 14 residues. The CDR3 loop reads CASSATGTGYGYTF.

The chain joins TRBV5-1 to TRBJ2-3; absent DNA, TCRdb's TRBD1 call cannot be checked. Germline assignment: CDR1 SGHRS and CDR2 YFSETQ. The CDR3 runs 15 residues. CDR3 protein: CASSLEGQVPDTQYF.

The chain recombines TRBV5-1 with TRBJ2-3; TCRdb reports TRBD2, a call that lacks DNA to check it against. This CDR3 has 17 amino acids. Germline loops: CDR1 SGHRS, CDR2 YFSETQ. The CDR3 protein is CASSPFGTSGRTDTQYF.

J is TRBJ2-7 and V is TRBV4-3; there is no DNA to check the TCRdb D call of TRBD2. Germline V gene data show CDR1 as LGHNA and CDR2 as YSLEER. The CDR3 runs 15 residues. Here the CDR3 reads CASSQVEGTTYEQYF.

V is TRBV20-1 and J is TRBJ2-5; TCRdb proposes TRBD2, but this gene call is untestable without DNA. The germline gives CDR1 DFQATT, CDR2 SNEGSKA (reference sequence). The CDR3 spans 15 residues. The chain's CDR3 is CSAPSSGEYQETQYF.

V usage is TRBV20-1 and J usage is TRBJ2-7; TCRdb indicates TRBD1, and absent DNA this call remains unverified. Germline CDR1 is DFQATT and CDR2 is SNEGSKA (reference sequence). CDR3 length equals 15 residues. CDR3 amino acids: CSAVGGTGGSYEQYF.

This chain uses TRBV4-1 with TRBJ2-2; TCRdb returns TRBD2, unconfirmable since there is no DNA. The germline CDR1 and CDR2 sequences are MGHRA and YSYEKL. This CDR3 has 16 residues. This chain's CDR3 is CASSQEALAYTGELFF.

The V call is TRBV4-1, the J call TRBJ2-7; absent DNA, TCRdb's TRBD1 call cannot be checked. Germline CDR1 MGHRA, CDR2 YSYEKL. This CDR3 is built from 14 residues. This chain's CDR3 is CASSQAGTGGEQYF.

CDR3 residues: CASSEIWARDEQYF. The V gene is TRBV2, the J gene TRBJ2-7; TCRdb's D call, TRBD1, is unchecked because there is no DNA. CDR3 size: 14 residues. Germline CDR1 and CDR2: SNHLY and FYNNEI.

V and J are TRBV6-2 or TRBV6-3 and TRBJ2-7; TCRdb's D call, TRBD1, is unchecked because there is no DNA. Per the germline V gene, CDR1 is MNHEY and CDR2 is SVGEGT. CDR3 size: 16 residues. CDR3 residues: CASSYTGGPLFHEQYF.